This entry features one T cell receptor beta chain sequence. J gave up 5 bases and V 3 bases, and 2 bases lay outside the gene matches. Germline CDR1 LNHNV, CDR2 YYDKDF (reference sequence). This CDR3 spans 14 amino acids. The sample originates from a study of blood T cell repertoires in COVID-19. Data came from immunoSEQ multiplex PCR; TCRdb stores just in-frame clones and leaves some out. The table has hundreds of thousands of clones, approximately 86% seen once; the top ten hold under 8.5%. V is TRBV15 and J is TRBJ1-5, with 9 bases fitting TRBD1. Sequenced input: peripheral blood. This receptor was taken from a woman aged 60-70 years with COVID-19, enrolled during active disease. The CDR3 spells CATSRDRGHQPQHF. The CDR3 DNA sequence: TGTGCCACCAGCAGGGACAGGGGACATCAGCCCCAGCATTTT.